These 18 T cell receptor beta chains were all obtained from the same sample, sequenced in a study of identical twins. One entry per CDR3 protein results from TCRdb running MiXCR on the 5' RACE reads. The profile shows about 530,000 distinct CDR3 sequences, approximately 14% of them singletons. The sample was also reused in another study, on yellow fever vaccine responses in identical twins.

The sample taken for sequencing was CD4+ T cells sorted from blood. These receptor sequences come from a woman under 30 in good health.

The chain joins TRBV24-1 to TRBJ1-2; perhaps TRBD1 as D (5 bases). V shed 5 bases and J shed 5 bases, with 20 bases lying between them. Germline V gene data show CDR1 as KGHDR and CDR2 as SFDVKD. The CDR3 extends over 16 amino acids. CDR3 loop: CATSAGPPEGVYGYTF. CDR3 bases: TGTGCCACCAGTGCTGGGCCACCGGAAGGGGTTTATGGCTACACCTTC.

The chain carries TRBV9 and TRBJ2-3, with D unresolved. This CDR3 is built from 14 residues. The germline V and J ends were trimmed by 2 bases and 0 bases, with 7 bases remaining between them. The germline V gene has CDR1 SGDLS and CDR2 YYNGEE. The CDR3 DNA reads as TGTGCCAGCAGCGTCCGTACTAGCACAGATACGCAGTATTTT. Protein sequence: CASSVRTSTDTQYF.

The genes are TRBV5-1 and TRBJ2-1; D call uncertain. The germline V and J ends were trimmed by 1 base and 8 bases, with 10 bases remaining between them. Germline V CDR1 and CDR2: SGHRS, YFSETQ. The CDR3 loop spans 13 amino acids. The CDR3 DNA sequence: TGCGCCAGCAGCTTGAACGGGTTATATGAGCAGTTCTTC. This gives the protein CASSLNGLYEQFF.

This clonotype has a count of ten or more. The chain has TRBV29-1 and TRBJ1-1; D remains ambiguous. CDR1 and CDR2 from the germline V gene are SQVTM and ANQGSEA. Trimming shortened V by 3 bases and J by 5 bases, and 25 bases separated the two germline ends. This CDR3 comprises 17 residues. CDR3 protein: CSVEGVGVSALSTEAFF. CDR3 sequence (DNA): TGCAGCGTTGAGGGCGTGGGTGTTTCAGCCCTTTCAACTGAAGCTTTCTTT. The full variable domain, rest sourced from reference TRBV29-1 and TRBJ1-1, is SAVISQKPSRDICQRGTSLTIQCQVDSQVTMMFWYRQQPGQSLTLIATANQGSEATYESGFVIDKFPISRPNLTFSTLTVSNMSPEDSSIYLCSVEGVGVSALSTEAFFGQGTRLTVV.

The rearrangement uses TRBV9 and TRBJ2-7; 7 nucleotides agree with TRBD2. This CDR3 has 15 amino acids. V was pared by 0 bases and J by 2 bases, with 5 bases of the junction left unmatched. Per the germline V gene, CDR1 is SGDLS and CDR2 is YYNGEE. The CDR3 loop is CASSVVAGEAYEQYF. As DNA, the CDR3 is TGTGCCAGCAGCGTAGTTGCGGGAGAGGCCTACGAGCAGTACTTC.

CDR3 DNA: TGTGCCAGCAGTCCGAAGCGGTCTGGGGGCCAAGAGACCCAGTACTTC. Protein sequence: CASSPKRSGGQETQYF. This rearrangement joins TRBV12-3 or TRBV12-4 to TRBJ2-5; either TRBD1 or TRBD2 may supply D (5 bases each). Trimming took 5 bases from V and 1 from J, leaving 17 bases between them. The CDR3 contains 16 residues.

The chain links TRBV20-1 to TRBJ2-1; D call uncertain. V was clipped by 1 base and J by 3 bases, with 4 bases between them. The CDR3 contains 12 residues. Germline V gene data show CDR1 as DFQATT and CDR2 as SNEGSKA (reference sequence). DNA of the CDR3: TGCAGTGCTAGAGCCAACTACAATGAGCAGTTCTTC. Residues: CSARANYNEQFF.

This chain uses TRBV9 with TRBJ2-1, with TRBD2 matching over 8 bases. Germline V gives CDR1 SGDLS, CDR2 YYNGEE. V gave up 6 bases and J gave up 3 bases; unmatched junction bases: 17. The length of the CDR3 is 18 residues. DNA for the CDR3: TGTGCCAGCACCCCCCGGGAGGGGTCTACTTGGCGCTACAATGAGCAGTTCTTC. It translates to CASTPREGSTWRYNEQFF.

The chain recombines TRBV19 with TRBJ2-5, with 7 bases lining up with TRBD1. The V and J ends lost 5 bases and 0 bases, in that order; junction bases with no gene match: 3. Germline CDR1 reads LNHDA; CDR2 reads SQIVND (reference sequence). This CDR3 is built from 14 residues. CDR3 sequence: CASSEGQYQETQYF. As DNA, the CDR3 is TGTGCCAGTAGTGAGGGACAGTACCAAGAGACCCAGTACTTC.

In its sample, this clonotype was seen a few times. V is TRBV9 and J is TRBJ2-7; 10 bases fit TRBD1. The CDR3 sequence is 14 residues long. Germline CDR1 reads SGDLS; CDR2 reads YYNGEE. The V and J ends lost 3 bases and 5 bases, in that order; junction bases with no gene match: 5. CDR3 nucleotides: TGTGCCAGCAGCGCGGGACAGGGGTACCACGAGCAGTACTTC. Translated, it gives CASSAGQGYHEQYF.

This clonotype was observed a handful of times. V is TRBV5-1 and J is TRBJ2-1; 7 nucleotides agree with TRBD1. The germline gives CDR1 SGHRS, CDR2 YFSETQ. J was trimmed by 5 bases and V by 5 bases; bases with no gene match: 7. The CDR3 is 14 amino acids. The CDR3 bases are TGCGCCAGCAGGACAGGGAGCGAGAACAATGAGCAGTTCTTC. Amino acids: CASRTGSENNEQFF.

This sequence joins TRBV20-1 and TRBJ2-3; TRBD2 matches 13 bases. Germline assignment: CDR1 DFQATT and CDR2 SNEGSKA (reference sequence). The CDR3 extends over 15 amino acids. After removal of 6 bases from V and 6 bases from J, the junction contained 9 bases not matched to a gene. The CDR3 DNA sequence: TGCAGTGCCCCCGAACTAGCGGGAGGGCCGGATACGCAGTATTTT. It encodes CSAPELAGGPDTQYF.

A few counts support this clonotype. V usage is TRBV25-1 and J usage is TRBJ1-6; 8 positions agree with TRBD1. Trimming at V came to 7 bases and at J to 10 bases, leaving 6 bases not matched to a gene. Germline CDR1 and CDR2: MGHDK and SYGVNS. The CDR3 runs to 13 residues. CDR3 nucleotide sequence: TGTGCCAGCACCGGACAGGGACTGTCACCCCTCCACTTT. This sequence encodes CASTGQGLSPLHF.

This clonotype occurred a few times. The J gene is TRBJ2-2, the V gene TRBV20-1; D is perhaps TRBD2 (6 bases). V lost 0 bases and J 0 bases, leaving 14 bases between the germline ends. The CDR3 extends over 17 amino acids. Germline loops: CDR1 DFQATT, CDR2 SNEGSKA (reference sequence). DNA for the CDR3: TGCAGTGCTAGAGATGCCGGCCCGGGAGCGAACACCGGGGAGCTGTTTTTT. This gives the protein CSARDAGPGANTGELFF.

This clonotype came up a few times. The rearrangement uses TRBV20-1 and TRBJ2-5; 9 bases agree with TRBD1. After removal of 6 bases from V and 5 bases from J, the junction contained 13 bases not matched to a gene. The CDR3 loop spans 15 amino acids. CDR1 is DFQATT, CDR2 SNEGSKA, per germline (reference sequence). The CDR3 protein is CSAAEGTGYEETQYF. The DNA of the CDR3 is TGCAGTGCGGCCGAGGGGACAGGGTACGAGGAGACCCAGTACTTC.

The genes are TRBV7-9 and TRBJ2-1, with TRBD1 matching 7 bases. Per germline, CDR1 SEHNR and CDR2 FQNEAQ (reference sequence). Unmatched junction bases numbered 5, after V lost 4 bases and J lost 2 bases. The CDR3 length is 15 residues. CDR3 residues: CASSYDRVTYNEQFF. In nucleotides, the CDR3 is TGTGCCAGCAGCTACGACAGGGTAACCTACAATGAGCAGTTCTTC.

This clonotype was detected only a few times. The CDR3 loop is CASRSGGQPQHF. CDR3 DNA: TGTGCCAGTAGATCAGGGGGCCAGCCCCAGCATTTT. This rearrangement joins TRBV19 to TRBJ1-5, with 8 bases fitting TRBD1. The CDR3 sequence is 12 residues long. Germline CDR1 and CDR2: LNHDA and SQIVND (reference sequence). V was pared by 6 bases and J by 7 bases, with 2 bases of the junction left unmatched.

The genes are TRBV20-1 and TRBJ2-1; 8 bases are shared with TRBD2. The CDR3 length is 17 residues. CDR1 DFQATT and CDR2 SNEGSKA come from the germline V gene (reference sequence). CDR3 nucleotide sequence: TGCTGTGGTTGGGCTCCGGGCTTAGCGGGACCCTACAATGAGCAGTTCTTC. It codes for CCGWAPGLAGPYNEQFF.